This record looks at one T cell receptor beta chain sequence and its context. The data were taken from a study of Ad26.COV2.S vaccination and SARS-CoV-2 variants. The V gene end was trimmed by 4 bases and the J gene end by 6 bases; junction bases not matched to a gene: 10. This CDR3 spans 15 amino acids. Germline CDR1 SGHNT, CDR2 YYREEE (reference sequence). The table came from immunoSEQ multiplex PCR; TCRdb's copy has only in-frame clones and leaves some out. The top ten clones hold about 2.5% of a sample with hundreds of thousands of clones, roughly 87% of them seen once. Specified treatment: over 15 received Ad26.COV2.S at low or high dose, single or two shots; roughly five received placebo; per-sample allocation not given. Specimens were obtained on day 63 following the first vaccine or placebo injection.

This receptor was taken from a person aged 18-60 years who received the Ad26.COV2.S COVID-19 vaccine or a placebo. Specimen: peripheral blood, collected in a trial of Ad26.COV2.S vaccine versus placebo. The gene calls are TRBV5-4 and TRBJ2-3, with TRBD2 matching over 8 bases. CDR3: CASSRLGGGRDTQYF. In nucleotides, the CDR3 is TGTGCCAGCAGCCGCCTTGGCGGGGGGAGGGATACGCAGTATTTT. The whole variable domain, filled in from reference TRBV5-4 and TRBJ2-3, reads ETGVTQSPTHLIKTRGQQVTLRCSSQSGHNTVSWYQQALGQGPQFIFQYYREEENGRGNFPPRFSGLQFPNYSSELNVNALELDDSALYLCASSRLGGGRDTQYFGPGTRLTVL.